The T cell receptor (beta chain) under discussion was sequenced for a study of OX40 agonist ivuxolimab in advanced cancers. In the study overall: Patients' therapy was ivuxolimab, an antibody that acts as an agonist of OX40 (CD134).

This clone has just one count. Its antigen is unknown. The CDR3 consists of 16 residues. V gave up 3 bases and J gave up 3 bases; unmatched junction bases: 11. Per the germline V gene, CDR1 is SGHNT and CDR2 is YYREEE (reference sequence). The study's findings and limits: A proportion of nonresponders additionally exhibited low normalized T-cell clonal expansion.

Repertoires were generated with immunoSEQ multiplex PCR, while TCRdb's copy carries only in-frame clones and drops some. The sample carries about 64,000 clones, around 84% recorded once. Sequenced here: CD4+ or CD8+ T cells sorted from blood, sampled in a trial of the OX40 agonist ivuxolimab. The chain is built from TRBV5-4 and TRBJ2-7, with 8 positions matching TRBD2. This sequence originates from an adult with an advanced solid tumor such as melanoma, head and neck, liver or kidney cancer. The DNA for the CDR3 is TGTGCCAGCAGCTGGGGTCGCGGGAGGATATACTACGAGCAGTACTTC. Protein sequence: CASSWGRGRIYYEQYF.